This TCR beta chain originates from a study of T cells after yellow fever vaccination. V was clipped by 5 bases and J by 6 bases, with 18 bases between them. Germline loops: CDR1 SEHNR, CDR2 FQNEAQ (reference sequence). The CDR3 is made up of 15 amino acids. Whole-study findings and limits: Just a small share of clonotypes turned up in the CD4 compartment as well as the CD8 compartment. Reappearance after the booster was observed for most primary-vaccination clones (roughly 97% CD4, about 85% CD8). Weaker overall, the secondary response nonetheless peaked faster (day 5 versus 15).

Template switching with 5'RACE generated the TCR cDNA and added a universal primer site and UMIs. From the 5' RACE reads, TCRdb called clonotypes with MiXCR, one entry per CDR3 protein. In the table there are approximately 32,000 distinct CDR3 sequences, roughly 4.5% of which are singletons. This clonotype was observed at least ten times. Its antigen is not identified. The chain links TRBV7-9 to TRBJ2-3, with D perhaps matching TRBD1 or TRBD2 (5 bases each). Material: CD8+ T cells sorted from PBMCs, obtained 5 days after the yellow fever booster vaccination. This TCR derives from a man aged 30 to 39 who received the YFV17D yellow fever vaccine. The CDR3 spells CASSTADTARDTQYF. CDR3 DNA: TGTGCCAGCAGCACAGCGGACACGGCAAGGGATACGCAGTATTTT.